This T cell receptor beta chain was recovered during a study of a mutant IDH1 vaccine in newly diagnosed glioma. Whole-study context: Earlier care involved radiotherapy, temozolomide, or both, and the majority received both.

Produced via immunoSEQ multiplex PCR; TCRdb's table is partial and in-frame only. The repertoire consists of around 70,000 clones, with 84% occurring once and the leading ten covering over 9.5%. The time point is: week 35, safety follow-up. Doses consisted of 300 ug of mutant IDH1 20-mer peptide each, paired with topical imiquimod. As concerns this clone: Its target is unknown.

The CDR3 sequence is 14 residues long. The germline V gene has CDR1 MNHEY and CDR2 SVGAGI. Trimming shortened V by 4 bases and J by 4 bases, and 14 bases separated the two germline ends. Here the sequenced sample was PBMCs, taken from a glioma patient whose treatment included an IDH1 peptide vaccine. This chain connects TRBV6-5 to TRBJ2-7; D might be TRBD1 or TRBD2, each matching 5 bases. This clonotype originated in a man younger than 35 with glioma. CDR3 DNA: TGTGCCAGCAGTTCCTCGTGGGGCGGGTACGAGCAGTACTTC. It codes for CASSSSWGGYEQYF.